The present T cell receptor (beta chain) was sequenced within a study of cytomegalovirus exposure and HLA in healthy donors. Germline V gene data show CDR1 as KGHSH and CDR2 as LQKENI. The CDR3 spans 15 residues. Trimming stripped 0 bases from V and 6 bases from J, with 14 bases between. PCR amplification relied on 60 Vbeta primers (plus 13 Jbeta primers). Assay used: immunoSEQ multiplex PCR; TCRdb lists only in-frame clones, some missing. This sample has roughly 45,000 clones; more than 45% occur once, and the top ten carry 5% to 6.5%. The source material was PBMCs. The receptor comes from a man aged 55-75 years in good health and CMV-seronegative. J is TRBJ1-1 and V is TRBV18, with a weak D call TRBD1 (5 bases). The chain's CDR3 is CASSPPSRGGAEAFF. The CDR3 DNA sequence: TGTGCCAGCTCACCACCATCTCGCGGGGGGGCTGAAGCTTTCTTT. The full variable domain, its missing parts supplied by reference TRBV18 and TRBJ1-1, is NAGVMQNPRHLVRRRGQEARLRCSPMKGHSHVYWYRQLPEEGLKFMVYLQKENIIDESGMPKERFSAEFPKEGPSILRIQQVVRGDSAAYFCASSPPSRGGAEAFFGQGTRLTVV.